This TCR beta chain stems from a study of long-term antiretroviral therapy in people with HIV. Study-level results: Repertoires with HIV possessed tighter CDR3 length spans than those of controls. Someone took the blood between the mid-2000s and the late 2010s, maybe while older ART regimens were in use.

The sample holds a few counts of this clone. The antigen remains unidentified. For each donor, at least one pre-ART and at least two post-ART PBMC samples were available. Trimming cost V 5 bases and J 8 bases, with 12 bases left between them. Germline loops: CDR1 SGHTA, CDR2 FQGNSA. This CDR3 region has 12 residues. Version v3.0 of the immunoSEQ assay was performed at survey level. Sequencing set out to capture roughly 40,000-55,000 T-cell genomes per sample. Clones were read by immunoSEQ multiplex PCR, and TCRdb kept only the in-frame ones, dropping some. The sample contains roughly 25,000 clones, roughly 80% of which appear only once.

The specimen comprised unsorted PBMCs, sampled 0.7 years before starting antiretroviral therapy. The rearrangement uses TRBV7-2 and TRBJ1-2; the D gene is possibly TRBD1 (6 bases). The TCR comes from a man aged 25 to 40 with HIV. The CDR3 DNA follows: TGTGCCAGCAGCGCCCCCAGGGGAGGCTACACCTTC. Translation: CASSAPRGGYTF.